Listed here are 32 T cell receptor beta chains from one sample, sequenced in a study of blood T cell repertoires in COVID-19 (TCRdb year 2020). The library was built by means of the immunoSEQ multiplex PCR assay. This immuneACCESS table, as held by TCRdb, lists in-frame sequences with V and J called but not all clones. Of the missing ones, under half trace to an unresolved V gene in checked studies; the others have no known cause. The sample contains some 260,000 clones, 88% of them found a single time. The top ten clones comprise about 1% of the sample. Sequencing was done on a sample of peripheral blood. These receptors all come from a woman aged 40-49 years who had recovered from COVID-19.

The rearrangement joins TRBV3-1 (or the pseudogene TRBV3-2) to TRBJ1-5; 7 bases are a match to TRBD1. V lost 7 bases, J lost 8 bases, and 5 bases stayed unmatched. The CDR3 spans 12 residues. Germline CDR1 LGHDT, CDR2 YNNKEL (reference sequence). CDR3: CASNTGDKPQHF. The CDR3 DNA sequence: TGTGCCAGCAACACAGGGGATAAGCCCCAGCATTTT.

The rearrangement links TRBV4-1 to TRBJ1-2, with 7 nucleotides matching TRBD1. Germline lookup yields CDR1 MGHRA and CDR2 YSYEKL. CDR3 length: 16 amino acids. Trimming cost V 2 bases and J 6 bases; bases outside gene matches: 12. The CDR3 loop is CASSQHPQGGIDGYTF. The CDR3 bases are TGCGCCAGCAGCCAACACCCCCAGGGGGGAATTGATGGCTACACCTTC.

The chain combines TRBV19 with TRBJ2-1; 9 nucleotides match TRBD2. J lost 1 base, V lost 9 bases, and 4 bases had no gene match. Germline CDR1 is LNHDA and CDR2 is SQIVND (reference sequence). CDR3 size: 14 residues. The CDR3 sequence is CASTLAGSYNEQFF. As DNA, the CDR3 is TGTGCCAGCACCCTAGCGGGATCCTACAATGAGCAGTTCTTC.

This clone appeared once. This chain uses TRBV21-1 with TRBJ2-7; TRBD1 was called by the table and not checked on the DNA. TRBV21-1 is annotated as a pseudogene. This CDR3 comprises 15 residues. CDR3 in amino acids: CASSAQGESCYEQYF. The CDR3 DNA follows: TGTGCCAGCAGCGCCCAGGGGGAAAGTTGCTACGAGCAGTACTTC.

This clone was recorded once. The chain combines TRBV15 with TRBJ2-2; the D gene is possibly TRBD2 (6 bases). V was pared by 0 bases and J by 5 bases, with 13 bases between. CDR3 length: 16 residues. Germline V CDR1 and CDR2: LNHNV, YYDKDF (reference sequence). Written as DNA, the CDR3 is TGTGCCACCAGCAGAGAAGCCGGGGGTTGGACCGGGGAGCTGTTTTTT. The encoded protein is CATSREAGGWTGELFF.

This chain uses TRBV18 with TRBJ2-5, with 9 bases that match TRBD1. This CDR3 has 15 amino acids. The V and J ends lost 3 bases and 3 bases, in that order; junction bases with no gene match: 5. Germline CDR1 is KGHSH and CDR2 is LQKENI. The CDR3 DNA reads as TGTGCCAGCTCACCCCGGGACAGGGTGAAAGAGACCCAGTACTTC. Encoded protein: CASSPRDRVKETQYF.

The genes are TRBV5-4 and TRBJ1-2; a possible D gene is TRBD1 (5 bases). The CDR3 runs to 14 residues. Trimming stripped 0 bases from V and 4 bases from J, with 10 bases between. Germline-derived CDR1 and CDR2 are SGHNT and YYREEE (reference sequence). The DNA of the CDR3 is TGTGCCAGCAGCTTGGGCGGGGACCCCTATGGCTACACCTTC. Residues: CASSLGGDPYGYTF.

The chain combines TRBV7-9 with TRBJ1-2; the D gene is possibly TRBD1 (5 bases). The CDR3 has 15 amino acids. V lost 4 bases and J lost 6, with 18 bases in between. Germline V CDR1 and CDR2: SEHNR, FQNEAQ (reference sequence). The CDR3 sequence is CASSSTGRERHGYTF. The CDR3 nucleotides read TGTGCCAGCAGCTCCACGGGACGGGAGCGTCATGGCTACACCTTC.

The genes are TRBV6-5 and TRBJ2-3; D gene unclear. Germline V lookup: CDR1 MNHEY, CDR2 SVGAGI. V was trimmed by 0 bases and J by 3 bases, leaving 7 bases between them. The CDR3 is 14 amino acids. CDR3 in DNA: TGTGCCAGCAGTTACTCTTGGCCGACAGATACGCAGTATTTT. Protein sequence: CASSYSWPTDTQYF.

This sequence joins TRBV7-9 and TRBJ1-4, with 9 bases fitting TRBD1. Germline V lookup: CDR1 SEHNR, CDR2 FQNEAQ (reference sequence). V lost 3 bases, J lost 4 bases, and 0 bases stayed unmatched. The CDR3 length is 14 residues. CDR3 amino acids: CASSLGQGNEKLFF. The CDR3 DNA follows: TGTGCCAGCAGCTTGGGACAGGGTAATGAAAAACTGTTTTTT.

This clone came up a few times. The chain uses TRBV12-3 or TRBV12-4 and TRBJ1-2, with TRBD1 matching over 8 bases. V dropped 6 bases and J dropped 7; count of bases not matched to a gene: 4. This CDR3 region has 12 residues. The CDR3 nucleotides are TGTGCCAGCAGGCACACAGGGGGTGGCTACACCTTC. It is translated as CASRHTGGGYTF.

The chain employs TRBV11-3 and TRBJ2-2, with 10 bases fitting TRBD2. J was trimmed by 3 bases and V by 3 bases; bases with no gene match: 7. The CDR3 loop spans 17 amino acids. Germline V gene data show CDR1 as SGHNT and CDR2 as YENEEA. This chain's CDR3 is CASSLPSGREDTGELFF. CDR3 coding DNA: TGTGCCAGCAGCTTGCCCAGCGGGAGGGAAGACACCGGGGAGCTGTTTTTT.

This chain's CDR3 is CASSQDAGRMEPGETQYF. CDR3 coding DNA: TGCGCCAGCAGCCAAGACGCAGGGCGGATGGAACCCGGCGAGACCCAGTACTTC. The V and J genes are TRBV4-1 and TRBJ2-5; the D gene is possibly TRBD1 (5 bases). This CDR3 has 18 amino acids. Trimming removed 0 bases from V and 5 bases from J, with 22 bases in between. In germline, CDR1 is MGHRA, CDR2 YSYEKL.

The V call is TRBV5-3, the J call TRBJ2-1; TRBD2 agrees at 7 bases. TRBV5-3 is an open reading frame, and its role is uncertain. The CDR3 loop spans 16 amino acids. The V and J ends lost 5 bases and 8 bases, in that order; junction bases with no gene match: 16. As DNA, the CDR3 is TGTGCCAGAAGATCCCCGTGGCGGGAGTCCCGGGATGAGCAGTTCTTC. Translated, it gives CARRSPWRESRDEQFF.

CDR3 nucleotide sequence: TGTGCCAGCAGTTACTCAGGGACTAGCGGGAGGAACTGGAACGAGCAGTACTTC. Its protein is CASSYSGTSGRNWNEQYF. The V gene is TRBV6-2 or TRBV6-3, the J gene TRBJ2-7, with 15 positions matching TRBD2. Germline CDR1 is MNHEY and CDR2 is SVGEGT. Germline trimming cut 0 bases from V and 5 bases from J; bases unmatched to any gene: 8. The CDR3 is made up of 18 amino acids.

This clone was found once. The rearrangement joins TRBV5-1 to TRBJ2-1; 11 bases agree with TRBD2. Germline assignment: CDR1 SGHRS and CDR2 YFSETQ. V lost 0 bases, J lost 1 base, and 3 bases stayed unmatched. CDR3 length: 17 amino acids. As DNA, the CDR3 is TGCGCCAGCAGCTTGGCCGGACTAGCGGGTTCCTACAATGAGCAGTTCTTC. This translates into CASSLAGLAGSYNEQFF.

J is TRBJ2-1 and V is TRBV6-2 or TRBV6-3; D may be TRBD2 (5 bases). Germline CDR1 reads MNHEY; CDR2 reads SVGEGT. Trimming left V 0 bases short and J 2 bases short, with 11 bases between. The CDR3 covers 16 residues. Here the CDR3 DNA reads TGTGCCAGCAGTTACTCGAGGGATCCAACCTACAATGAGCAGTTCTTC. Encoded protein: CASSYSRDPTYNEQFF.

V and J are TRBV5-6 and TRBJ2-3, with 11 bases that match TRBD2. V dropped 4 bases and J dropped 2; count of bases not matched to a gene: 6. CDR1 is SGHDT and CDR2 is YYEEEE in the germline V gene. The CDR3 is 16 residues long. CDR3: CASSRRLAGYTDTQYF. The DNA for the CDR3 is TGTGCCAGCAGCCGACGACTAGCGGGGTACACAGATACGCAGTATTTT.

In this sample, this clone turned up a few times. The J gene is TRBJ1-1, the V gene TRBV4-3; 8 bases fit TRBD1. Germline V lookup: CDR1 LGHNA, CDR2 YSLEER. This CDR3 contains 12 residues. V trimming: 3 bases; J trimming: 6 bases; junction bases outside the gene matches: 0. In nucleotides, the CDR3 is TGCGCCAGCAGCCAGGGACAGGCTGAAGCTTTCTTT. It codes for CASSQGQAEAFF.

The chain recombines TRBV4-1 with TRBJ2-1; the D is unclear. This CDR3 has 12 residues. Germline assignment: CDR1 MGHRA and CDR2 YSYEKL. V was pared by 7 bases and J by 7 bases, with 11 bases between. This chain's CDR3 is CASTSQRNEQFF. The DNA of the CDR3 is TGCGCCAGCACCTCCCAGAGGAATGAGCAGTTCTTC.

Of note for this clone: At one end the junction does not follow the germline gene, possibly because of a read error. V and J are TRBV7-8 and TRBJ2-7; D may be TRBD2 (7 bases). The CDR3 covers 12 residues. Germline CDR1 is SGHVS and CDR2 is FQNEAQ. The CDR3 DNA reads TGTGCCAGCAGCCTAGGGGGTGGGGAGGGCAACTTC. Its translation is CASSLGGGEGNF.

The chain recombines TRBV19 with TRBJ1-4, with 7 bases fitting TRBD1. The germline CDR1 and CDR2 sequences are LNHDA and SQIVND (reference sequence). The length of the CDR3 is 16 residues. V dropped 2 bases and J dropped 8; count of bases not matched to a gene: 11. The CDR3 sequence is CASSIPRDSREEKLFF. CDR3 DNA sequence: TGTGCCAGTAGTATACCCCGGGACAGCAGGGAGGAAAAACTGTTTTTT.

This clone was counted only a few times. The CDR3 DNA reads as TGTGCCAGCAGTTTGGGCAGGGGGGTAATGAACACTGAAGCTTTCTTT. Protein product: CASSLGRGVMNTEAFF. J is TRBJ1-1 and V is TRBV27; 7 bases fit TRBD1. There are 16 residues in the CDR3. The V gene end was trimmed by 3 bases and the J gene end by 0 bases; junction bases not matched to a gene: 7. Germline-derived CDR1 and CDR2 are MNHEY and SMNVEV (reference sequence).

The chain links TRBV18 to TRBJ2-6; perhaps TRBD1 as D (7 bases). Trimming took off 3 bases at V and 2 bases at J, with 11 bases between the two ends. The CDR3 sequence is 16 residues long. The germline V gene has CDR1 KGHSH and CDR2 LQKENI. CDR3 coding DNA: TGTGCCAGCTCACCCACCAGGGGGGCTGGGGCCAACGTCCTGACTTTC. The encoded protein is CASSPTRGAGANVLTF.

The chain uses TRBV5-6 and TRBJ2-3, with 8 positions matching TRBD2. Germline values: CDR1 SGHDT, CDR2 YYEEEE. CDR3 length: 15 residues. The junction had 5 bases not matched to a gene; V was cut back by 3 bases and J by 2 bases. The DNA for the CDR3 is TGTGCCAGCAGCTCCAGCGGGAGACCCACAGATACGCAGTATTTT. Protein sequence: CASSSSGRPTDTQYF.

The V and J genes are TRBV9 and TRBJ2-1; tentative D call: TRBD2 (6 bases). CDR3 length equals 14 residues. Trimming took off 4 bases at V and 7 bases at J, with 15 bases between the two ends. CDR1 SGDLS and CDR2 YYNGEE come from the germline V gene. The CDR3 nucleotides read TGTGCCAGCAGCACGAGCGGGTATATGAATGAGCAGTTCTTC. Translated, it gives CASSTSGYMNEQFF.

This clone showed up many times. This rearrangement joins TRBV30 to TRBJ2-6; D perhaps matches TRBD1 (5 bases). Germline V gives CDR1 GTSNPN, CDR2 SVGIG (reference sequence). CDR3 length: 16 residues. V gave up 2 bases and J gave up 2 bases, with 13 bases separating them. Here the CDR3 reads CAWSTHRRAGANVLTF. CDR3 sequence (DNA): TGTGCCTGGAGTACCCACAGGCGAGCTGGGGCCAACGTCCTGACTTTC.

The chain employs TRBV6-5 and TRBJ1-4; 9 bases align to TRBD1. Germline CDR1 and CDR2: MNHEY and SVGAGI. Losses at the gene ends were 0 bases for V and 6 bases for J; bases not matched to a gene: 5. The CDR3 spans 16 residues. CDR3 protein: CASSYSPGQGYEKLFF. The DNA for the CDR3 is TGTGCCAGCAGTTACTCGCCGGGACAGGGCTATGAAAAACTGTTTTTT.

This chain links TRBV5-1 with TRBJ2-1; D uncertain. The V gene's germline CDR1 is SGHRS and CDR2 YFSETQ. Between the trimmed V and J ends, which lost 0 bases and 5 bases, there was a span of 6 bases. The length of the CDR3 is 13 residues. CDR3 region: CASSLGAHNEQFF. The CDR3 bases are TGCGCCAGCAGCTTGGGGGCCCACAATGAGCAGTTCTTC.

With regard to this clone: Compared with germline, one end of the junction differs, possibly owing to a read error. The chain uses TRBV19 and TRBJ1-2; D is unresolved. CDR3 length: 13 residues. From germline, CDR1 is LNHDA and CDR2 SQIVND (reference sequence). CDR3 sequence: CASSPAGILGCTF. DNA of the CDR3: TGTGCCAGTAGCCCAGCCGGGATCTTGGGCTGCACCTTC.

The chain is built from TRBV11-3 and TRBJ1-6, with D possibly being TRBD1 (5 bases). CDR1 is SGHNT and CDR2 is YENEEA in the germline V gene. The CDR3 is made up of 15 amino acids. The germline V and J ends were trimmed by 5 bases and 10 bases, with 18 bases remaining between them. In DNA form, the CDR3 reads TGTGCCAGCAGCCCCCGTGGGGCAGGTTTATCACCCCTCCACTTT. Its translation: CASSPRGAGLSPLHF.

This chain uses TRBV12-5 with TRBJ1-5; D may be TRBD1 (5 bases). V lost 2 bases, J lost 6 bases, and 8 bases lay in between. This CDR3 is 13 amino acids long. Germline V gives CDR1 LGHNT, CDR2 FRNRAP. CDR3 amino acids: CASGLSGIQPQHF. The CDR3 DNA reads TGTGCTAGTGGTTTGTCAGGGATTCAGCCCCAGCATTTT.